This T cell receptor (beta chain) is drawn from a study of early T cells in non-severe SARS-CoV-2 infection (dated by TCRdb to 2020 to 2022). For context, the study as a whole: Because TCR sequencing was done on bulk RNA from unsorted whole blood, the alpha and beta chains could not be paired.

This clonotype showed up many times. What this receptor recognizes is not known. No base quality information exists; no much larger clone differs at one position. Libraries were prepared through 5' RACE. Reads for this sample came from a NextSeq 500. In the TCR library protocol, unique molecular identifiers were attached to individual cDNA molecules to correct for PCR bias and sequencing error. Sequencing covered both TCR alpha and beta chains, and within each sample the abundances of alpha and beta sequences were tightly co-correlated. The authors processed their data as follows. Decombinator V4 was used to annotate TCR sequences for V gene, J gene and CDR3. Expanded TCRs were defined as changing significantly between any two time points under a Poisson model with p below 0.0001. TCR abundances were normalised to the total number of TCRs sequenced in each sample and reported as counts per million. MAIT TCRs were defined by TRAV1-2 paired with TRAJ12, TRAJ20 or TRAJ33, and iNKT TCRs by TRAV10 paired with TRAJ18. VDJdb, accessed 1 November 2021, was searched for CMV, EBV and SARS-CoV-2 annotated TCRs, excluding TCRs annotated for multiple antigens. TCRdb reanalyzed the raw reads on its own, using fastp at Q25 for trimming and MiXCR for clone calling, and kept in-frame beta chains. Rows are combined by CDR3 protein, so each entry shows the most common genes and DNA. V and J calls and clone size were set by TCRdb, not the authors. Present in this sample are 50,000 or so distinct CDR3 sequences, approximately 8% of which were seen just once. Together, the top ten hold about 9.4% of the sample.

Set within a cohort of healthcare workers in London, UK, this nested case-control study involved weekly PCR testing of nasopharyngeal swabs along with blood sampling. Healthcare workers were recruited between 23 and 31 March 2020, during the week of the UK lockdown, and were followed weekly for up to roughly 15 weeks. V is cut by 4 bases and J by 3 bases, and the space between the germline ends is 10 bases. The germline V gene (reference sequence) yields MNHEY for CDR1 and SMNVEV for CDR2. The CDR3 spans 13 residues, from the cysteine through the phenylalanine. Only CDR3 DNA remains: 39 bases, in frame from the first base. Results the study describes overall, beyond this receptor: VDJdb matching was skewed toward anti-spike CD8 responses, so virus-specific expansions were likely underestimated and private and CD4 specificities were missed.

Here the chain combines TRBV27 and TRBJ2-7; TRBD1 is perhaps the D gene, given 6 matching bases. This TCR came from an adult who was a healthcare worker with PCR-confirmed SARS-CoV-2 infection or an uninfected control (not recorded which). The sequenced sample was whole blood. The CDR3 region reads CASSWGQNYEQYF. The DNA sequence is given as TGTGCCAGCAGTTGGGGACAAAACTACGAGCAGTACTTC.